This T cell receptor (beta chain) was obtained from a study of blood T cell repertoires in COVID-19. The overall study: Samples came from the United States, Italy and Spain, spanning acute and convalescent COVID-19.

The CDR3 covers 15 residues. The V end lost 1 base, the J end lost 2 bases, and 8 bases lay between the germline ends. CDR1 LGHDT and CDR2 YNNKEL come from the germline V gene (reference sequence). Assay used: immunoSEQ multiplex PCR; TCRdb lists only in-frame clones, some missing. The top ten clones hold approximately 6.3% of a sample with 70,000 or so clones, over 80% of them seen once. This receptor was identified in a woman of 80 years or more with active COVID-19. The sequenced material came from peripheral blood. This chain connects TRBV3-1 (or the pseudogene TRBV3-2) to TRBJ1-4; tentatively, D is TRBD1 (6 bases). The CDR3 nucleotides read TGTGCCAGCAGCCAAGGACAGGCTACTAATGAAAAACTGTTTTTT. The encoded protein is CASSQGQATNEKLFF.